Listed here is a single T cell receptor beta chain. Its antigen is unidentified. This specimen belongs to a study of radiotherapy plus CTLA-4 blockade in lung cancer. Study-level information: For 15% to 20% of patients, objective responses occurred, and about 30% had disease control.

Assay used: immunoSEQ multiplex PCR; TCRdb lists only in-frame clones, some missing. Among tens of thousands of clones, over 70% were seen once, and the ten largest hold roughly 14%. Those with chemo-refractory metastatic non-small-cell lung cancer were treated with focal radiation combined with CTLA-4 blockade using ipilimumab. Notes on the study in general: Reported findings show early blood T cell clone dynamics, with interferon-beta, best predicted response.

The V and J ends lost 3 bases and 3 bases, in that order; junction bases with no gene match: 3. The CDR3 contains 16 residues. Germline V CDR1 and CDR2: SGHRS, YFSETQ. This TCR came from a human donor with non-small cell lung cancer that progressed on radiotherapy plus ipilimumab. The sample in question was peripheral blood, obtained from a patient treated with radiotherapy plus ipilimumab. V and J are TRBV5-1 and TRBJ2-3; 14 bases map to TRBD2. The CDR3 DNA sequence: TGCGCCAGCAGCTCGGGACTAGCGGGGGATACAGATACGCAGTATTTT. Translating gives CASSSGLAGDTDTQYF.